One sample yielded the 27 T cell receptor beta chains listed below, sequenced in a study of human T cells and chemical hapten exposure. Whole blood that had not been fractionated was the source of extracted total RNA. Each CDR3 protein is one row after TCRdb ran MiXCR on the 5' RACE reads. The table includes roughly 120,000 distinct CDR3 sequences, approximately 20% detected once. Receptors were obtained from a human donor in good health.

The gene calls are TRBV9 and TRBJ2-1; 9 positions agree with TRBD2. CDR1 and CDR2 (germline): SGDLS, YYNGEE. There are 15 residues in the CDR3. The V segment lost 3 bases and the J segment 7 bases; nucleotides outside the gene matches: 8. CDR3: CASSAEGRGGNEQFF. The CDR3 DNA reads as TGTGCCAGCAGCGCTGAAGGGCGGGGGGGGAATGAGCAGTTCTTC.

In DNA form, the CDR3 reads TGTGCCAGCAGCCAAGAGGCCCTAGCGGGAGTTAACGAGCAGTACTTC. It specifies CASSQEALAGVNEQYF. V is TRBV3-1 and J is TRBJ2-7, with 10 bases identical to TRBD2. Germline CDR1 LGHDT, CDR2 YNNKEL (reference sequence). V lost 0 bases, J lost 5 bases, and 7 bases stayed unmatched. The CDR3 has 16 amino acids.

This clonotype was recorded at least ten times. The chain links TRBV20-1 to TRBJ1-1; 7 bases line up with TRBD1. After removal of 5 bases from V and 5 bases from J, the junction contained 8 bases not matched to a gene. The CDR3 is 13 residues long. CDR1 and CDR2 (germline): DFQATT, SNEGSKA (reference sequence). For the CDR3, the DNA is TGCAGTGCTGGAGCACAGGGGAGGACTGAAGCTTTCTTT. Translation gives CSAGAQGRTEAFF.

This chain connects TRBV5-1 to TRBJ1-1, with D possibly TRBD1 on 5 matching bases. Germline-derived CDR1 and CDR2 are SGHRS and YFSETQ. This CDR3 has 16 amino acids. The germline V and J ends were trimmed by 4 bases and 7 bases, with 23 bases remaining between them. In DNA form, the CDR3 reads TGCGCCAGCAGCCCACGAGGGGAGGCCCTGGAGAATGAAGCTTTCTTT. This sequence encodes CASSPRGEALENEAFF.

This clonotype has more than one count but fewer than ten. V usage is TRBV6-5 and J usage is TRBJ2-4; the match to TRBD2 covers 15 bases. The CDR3 runs to 17 residues. Germline V lookup: CDR1 MNHEY, CDR2 SVGAGI. V shed 5 bases and J 6 bases; nucleotides not matched to a gene: 8. CDR3 nucleotides: TGTGCCAGCAGTCCCGGGACTAGCGGGAGGCCAGCAAACATTCAGTACTTC. It specifies CASSPGTSGRPANIQYF.

This sequence joins TRBV4-1 and TRBJ1-1, with D hard to call. Germline V gene data show CDR1 as MGHRA and CDR2 as YSYEKL. The CDR3 length is 14 residues. V was shortened by 5 bases and J by 7 bases, with 17 bases between the two germline ends. CDR3 amino acids: CASSAKPGALEAFF. DNA of the CDR3: TGCGCCAGCAGCGCAAAACCTGGTGCCCTTGAAGCTTTCTTT.

V gene TRBV28 combines with J gene TRBJ1-5; D is possibly TRBD1 (6 bases). The CDR3 consists of 17 residues. V was trimmed by 7 bases and J by 2 bases, leaving 21 bases between them. Germline V gene data show CDR1 as MDHEN and CDR2 as SYDVKM. CDR3 DNA sequence: TGTGCCAGCACCTCTACGTCGGCAGGGGCTGGCAATCAGCCCCAGCATTTT. Amino acids: CASTSTSAGAGNQPQHF.

V usage is TRBV12-3 or TRBV12-4 and J usage is TRBJ2-6; D call uncertain. Trimming cost V 8 bases and J 3 bases, with 8 bases left between them. The CDR3 is 13 amino acids. The CDR3 bases are TGTGCCAGCCTGGTTGGTGGGGCCAACGTCCTGACTTTC. This codes for CASLVGGANVLTF.

This chain links TRBV12-3 or TRBV12-4 with TRBJ1-1; D remains unclear. This CDR3 has 13 amino acids. V dropped 5 bases and J dropped 2 bases, with 9 bases sitting between them. CDR3 nucleotide sequence: TGTGCCAGCAGTCACACCAGAAACACTGAAGCTTTCTTT. Translated: CASSHTRNTEAFF.

The chain couples TRBV27 to TRBJ2-3, with D maybe TRBD2 (6 bases). Deletions cut 4 bases from V and 4 bases from J, with 21 bases between. CDR1 is MNHEY and CDR2 is SMNVEV in the germline V gene (reference sequence). The CDR3 loop spans 17 amino acids. Here the CDR3 reads CASSSYDLPGEADTQYF. The DNA of the CDR3 is TGTGCCAGCAGTTCCTACGACTTGCCGGGAGAAGCAGATACGCAGTATTTT.

The chain carries TRBV9 and TRBJ2-6, with D possibly being TRBD2 (5 bases). The ends were cut back, 5 bases at V and 0 bases at J, with 21 bases in the middle. The CDR3 runs 19 residues. Looked up from germline, CDR1 is SGDLS and CDR2 is YYNGEE. The CDR3 DNA sequence: TGTGCCAGCAGACGTACAAGTGCGGAGGCCCGCTCTGGGGCCAACGTCCTGACTTTC. It specifies CASRRTSAEARSGANVLTF. The whole variable domain, remainder taken from reference TRBV9 and TRBJ2-6, is DSGVTQTPKHLITATGQRVTLRCSPRSGDLSVYWYQQSLDQGLQFLIQYYNGEERAKGNILERFSAQQFPDLHSELNLSSLELGDSALYFCASRRTSAEARSGANVLTFGAGSRLTVL.

The chain combines TRBV5-4 with TRBJ1-1; D is unclear. This CDR3 is 14 amino acids long. The ends were cut back, 0 bases at V and 10 bases at J, with 16 bases in the middle. The germline gives CDR1 SGHNT, CDR2 YYREEE (reference sequence). The CDR3 DNA is TGTGCCAGCAGCTTGGGGTCAGGAAAAACGGGAGCTTTCTTT. Protein product: CASSLGSGKTGAFF.

CDR3 nucleotide sequence: TGTGCCACCAGCGGATTACTAGCGGGAGCAGTTGAGCAGTTCTTC. Translated, it gives CATSGLLAGAVEQFF. The chain recombines TRBV15 with TRBJ2-1, with 11 bases lining up with TRBD2. CDR1 and CDR2 from the germline V gene are LNHNV and YYDKDF (reference sequence). The CDR3 is 15 residues long. The junction had 9 bases not matched to a gene; V was cut back by 5 bases and J by 9 bases.

V is TRBV7-9 and J is TRBJ2-7; 14 bases line up with TRBD2. The CDR3 totals 15 residues. The V and J ends lost 5 bases and 4 bases, in that order; junction bases with no gene match: 4. In germline, CDR1 is SEHNR, CDR2 FQNEAQ (reference sequence). DNA of the CDR3: TGTGCCAGCAGCCCCGGGACTAGCGGGGGATACGAGCAGTACTTC. Encoded protein: CASSPGTSGGYEQYF.

This clonotype has at least ten counts. The chain has TRBV6-1 and TRBJ1-1, with D possibly TRBD1 on 5 matching bases. Germline V gene data show CDR1 as MNHNS and CDR2 as SASEGT. Deletions cut 5 bases from V and 5 bases from J, with 9 bases between. The CDR3 is 12 residues long. CDR3 loop: CASSRGFTEAFF. For the CDR3, the DNA is TGTGCCAGCAGTCGGGGGTTTACTGAAGCTTTCTTT.

The chain carries TRBV29-1 and TRBJ1-5, with D maybe TRBD1 (5 bases). V lost 5 bases and J 1 base, leaving 12 bases between the germline ends. Germline V gene lookup returns CDR1 SQVTM and CDR2 ANQGSEA. The length of the CDR3 is 14 residues. CDR3 sequence (DNA): TGCAGCGTTTTAATGGGGGGGAGCAATCAGCCCCAGCATTTT. Its translation: CSVLMGGSNQPQHF.

This clonotype was seen only a few times. The V call is TRBV11-1, the J call TRBJ2-7; D perhaps matches TRBD2 (6 bases). With 5 bases removed from V and 0 bases from J, the gap between germline ends came to 14 bases. The CDR3 has 15 residues. Germline V gene lookup returns CDR1 SGHAT and CDR2 FQDESV (reference sequence). The CDR3 DNA reads as TGTGCCAGCAGCGGGCGGGGCGGCAGCTCCTACGAGCAGTACTTC. Translation gives CASSGRGGSSYEQYF.

This clonotype came up many times. The chain couples TRBV10-3 to TRBJ2-7; 8 nucleotides line up with TRBD1. J lost 5 bases, V lost 4 bases, and 10 bases had no gene match. Germline CDR1 ENHRY, CDR2 SYGVKD. This CDR3 has 15 amino acids. The CDR3 reads CAISGPRDRYDEQYF. The CDR3 DNA is TGTGCCATCAGTGGCCCCCGGGACAGGTACGACGAGCAGTACTTC.

This clonotype was seen many times. The V and J genes are TRBV7-2 and TRBJ2-1; D could derive from TRBD1 or TRBD2 (6 bases each). Trimming removed 5 bases from V and 8 bases from J, with 25 bases in between. Germline V CDR1 and CDR2: SGHTA, FQGNSA. This CDR3 region has 17 residues. The CDR3 DNA is TGTGCCAGCAGCCCCCACTCCTCCTGGGGTAGGGGGGATGAGCAGTTCTTC. Translated, it gives CASSPHSSWGRGDEQFF.

The rearrangement links TRBV21-1 to TRBJ2-2; whether TRBD1, the table's D call, matches the DNA was not checked. TRBV21-1 is noted as a pseudogene. This CDR3 is built from 16 residues. The CDR3 nucleotides are TGTGCCAGCAGCAAAGCGACAGGGCCGAACACCGGGGAGCTGTTTTTT. Protein sequence: CASSKATGPNTGELFF.

This clonotype was seen a handful of times. The V call is TRBV27, the J call TRBJ1-1; a weak D match, TRBD1 (6 bases). The V gene's germline CDR1 is MNHEY and CDR2 SMNVEV (reference sequence). This CDR3 contains 15 residues. Trimming left V 4 bases short and J 6 bases short, with 18 bases between. As DNA, the CDR3 is TGTGCCAGCAGTTCTCCCTTACAGGGTCCCGCTGAAGCTTTCTTT. This encodes CASSSPLQGPAEAFF.

The chain has TRBV12-3 or TRBV12-4 and TRBJ2-7; maybe TRBD2 (7 bases). The V end was cut by 7 bases, the J end by 6 bases, with 19 bases between. CDR3 length: 14 amino acids. CDR3 sequence (DNA): TGTGCCAGCAACGTGAGGGGGGGGCTAGGCGAGCAGTACTTC. It yields the protein CASNVRGGLGEQYF.

In its sample, this clonotype was seen a few times. The chain employs TRBV28 and TRBJ1-6; no firm D call. This CDR3 spans 12 amino acids. Trimming took off 6 bases at V and 10 bases at J, with 10 bases between the two ends. Germline V gene lookup returns CDR1 MDHEN and CDR2 SYDVKM. CDR3 region: CASRDRWSPLHF. CDR3 DNA sequence: TGTGCCAGCAGAGATAGGTGGTCACCCCTCCACTTT.

The sample holds a few counts of this clonotype. V and J are TRBV5-6 and TRBJ1-3; 7 bases are shared with TRBD1. Trimming at V came to 3 bases and at J to 4 bases, leaving 13 bases not matched to a gene. Germline V gives CDR1 SGHDT, CDR2 YYEEEE. This CDR3 contains 17 residues. The CDR3 is CASSSLGQTVPGNTIYF. The CDR3 region has the DNA TGTGCCAGCAGCTCTCTGGGACAGACCGTTCCCGGAAACACCATATATTTT.

The rearrangement links TRBV5-1 to TRBJ2-5; D remains unclear. Trimming shortened V by 3 bases and J by 2 bases, and 23 bases separated the two germline ends. The germline V gene encodes CDR1 SGHRS and CDR2 YFSETQ. This CDR3 is 18 amino acids long. CDR3 loop: CASSSRDLRNSYQETQYF. CDR3 nucleotides: TGCGCCAGCAGCTCAAGGGATTTGAGAAATTCCTATCAAGAGACCCAGTACTTC.

This clonotype was counted a few times. The chain links TRBV10-2 to TRBJ1-6, with D unresolved. CDR1 WSHSY and CDR2 SAAADI come from the germline V gene. The CDR3 totals 15 residues. The V gene lost 3 bases and the J gene lost 9 bases, with 15 bases spanning the gap. The chain's CDR3 is CASSEPPGWGSPLHF. CDR3 nucleotides: TGCGCCAGCAGTGAACCCCCGGGTTGGGGTTCACCCCTCCACTTT.

Turning to this clonotype: The conserved phenylalanine or tryptophan is not found at the CDR3 terminus, so this likely reflects a read error. The limits of the CDR3 on the DNA are not certain, so only TCRdb's listed CDR3 is given. CDR3 residues: CASRPGTPS. V gene TRBV11-1 combines with J gene TRBJ1-6; no check of the table's D call, TRBD1, against the DNA was made. Termini included, the CDR3 measures 9 amino acids. Germline CDR1 and CDR2: SGHAT and FQDESV (reference sequence).